The 30 T cell receptor beta chains below all came from one sample that was sequenced in a study of blood T cell repertoires in COVID-19. Assay used: immunoSEQ multiplex PCR; TCRdb lists only in-frame clones, some missing. The sample consists of roughly 130,000 clones, about three quarters of them appearing once. Sequencing was carried out using peripheral blood. These receptors came from a man aged 45 to 65 with acute or convalescent COVID-19.

DNA for the CDR3: TGTGCCAGCAGCCCTGGGAGCGGGGGAGCCTACAATGAGCAGTTCTTC. This encodes CASSPGSGGAYNEQFF. V gene TRBV3-1 (or the pseudogene TRBV3-2) combines with J gene TRBJ2-1, with 8 bases matching TRBD2. Losses at the gene ends were 4 bases for V and 2 bases for J; bases not matched to a gene: 7. Germline CDR1 LGHDT, CDR2 YNNKEL (reference sequence). The CDR3 length is 16 residues.

The chain joins TRBV5-5 to TRBJ2-7; a weak D match, TRBD1 (5 bases). Germline V gives CDR1 SGHKS, CDR2 YYEKEE (reference sequence). The CDR3 runs 14 residues. Trimming took 0 bases from V and 1 from J, leaving 8 bases between them. The CDR3 DNA follows: TGTGCCAGCAGCTTGGCGCCAGGGTCCTACGAGCAGTACGTC. Translating gives CASSLAPGSYEQYV.

The chain has TRBV3-1 (or the pseudogene TRBV3-2) and TRBJ2-4, with 9 bases lining up with TRBD1. There are 17 residues in the CDR3. V shed 0 bases and J 4 bases; nucleotides not matched to a gene: 7. Per germline, CDR1 LGHDT and CDR2 YNNKEL (reference sequence). In DNA, the CDR3 is TGTGCCAGCAGCCAAGATTTGGGACAGGGCTTTAAAAACATTCAGTACTTC. This codes for CASSQDLGQGFKNIQYF.

This clone has just one count. The V gene is TRBV29-1, the J gene TRBJ2-1, with TRBD2 as a possible D gene (6 bases). V lost 3 bases to trimming and J lost 5 bases, with 8 bases between them. Germline V gene lookup returns CDR1 SQVTM and CDR2 ANQGSEA. This CDR3 region has 12 residues. CDR3 residues: CSVDGLHNEQFF. The CDR3 coding sequence is TGCAGCGTTGATGGACTACACAATGAGCAGTTCTTC.

This chain uses TRBV27 with TRBJ2-1; 10 nucleotides match TRBD1. This CDR3 region has 12 residues. The germline V gene has CDR1 MNHEY and CDR2 SMNVEV (reference sequence). V gave up 7 bases and J gave up 8 bases; unmatched junction bases: 2. DNA of the CDR3: TGTGCCAGCAAGACAGGGGGCGATGAGCAGTTCTTC. Translating it yields CASKTGGDEQFF.

This clone was observed a single time. This chain connects TRBV18 to TRBJ2-7; 12 bases are shared with TRBD1. Germline CDR1 is KGHSH and CDR2 is LQKENI. Germline trimming cut 0 bases from V and 5 bases from J; bases unmatched to any gene: 8. CDR3 length: 17 residues. The CDR3 reads CASSPPGQGAMSDEQYF. For the CDR3, the DNA is TGTGCCAGCTCACCACCGGGACAGGGGGCGATGTCCGACGAGCAGTACTTC. The full variable domain, in which reference TRBV18 and TRBJ2-7 provide the parts outside the CDR3, is NAGVMQNPRHLVRRRGQEARLRCSPMKGHSHVYWYRQLPEEGLKFMVYLQKENIIDESGMPKERFSAEFPKEGPSILRIQQVVRGDSAAYFCASSPPGQGAMSDEQYFGPGTRLTVT.

This rearrangement joins TRBV30 to TRBJ1-6; D remains unclear. Trimming cost V 2 bases and J 8 bases, with 13 bases left between them. The CDR3 consists of 14 residues. Per germline, CDR1 GTSNPN and CDR2 SVGIG (reference sequence). CDR3 sequence (DNA): TGTGCCTGGAGTCGGGGAAATGGCGATTCACCCCTCCACTTT. Translating it yields CAWSRGNGDSPLHF.

The chain couples TRBV14 to TRBJ2-7; weak D call: TRBD1 (5 bases). The CDR3 runs 15 residues. In germline, CDR1 is SGHDN, CDR2 FVKESK. V was trimmed by 0 bases and J by 2 bases, leaving 11 bases between them. The CDR3 bases are TGTGCCAGCAGCCAAGAACAGGCCACCCCCTACGAGCAGTACTTC. Amino acids: CASSQEQATPYEQYF.

The chain links TRBV5-1 to TRBJ2-2, with TRBD1 matching 9 bases. V gave up 0 bases and J gave up 4 bases; unmatched junction bases: 4. Germline assignment: CDR1 SGHRS and CDR2 YFSETQ. This CDR3 comprises 16 residues. CDR3 residues: CASSLEGQGLTGELFF. CDR3 DNA sequence: TGCGCCAGCAGCTTGGAAGGACAGGGGCTCACCGGGGAGCTGTTTTTT.

The V gene is TRBV10-3, the J gene TRBJ2-3; 9 nucleotides align to TRBD1. The CDR3 covers 20 residues. The V gene end was trimmed by 4 bases and the J gene end by 0 bases; junction bases not matched to a gene: 17. From germline, CDR1 is ENHRY and CDR2 SYGVKD. CDR3 sequence: CAISASGTGSVSTSTDTQYF. CDR3 sequence (DNA): TGTGCCATCAGTGCCTCCGGGACAGGGTCGGTGTCCACTAGCACAGATACGCAGTATTTT.

The chain employs TRBV6-6 and TRBJ1-1, with unresolved D. The CDR3 contains 13 residues. Germline V gives CDR1 MNHNY, CDR2 SVGAGI (reference sequence). Trimming took off 4 bases at V and 4 bases at J, with 10 bases between the two ends. The CDR3 loop reads CASSSSPGTEAFF. CDR3 DNA sequence: TGTGCCAGCAGTTCGTCCCCGGGCACTGAAGCTTTCTTT.

The V and J genes are TRBV20-1 and TRBJ2-7, with a weak D call TRBD1 (5 bases). Trimming took off 6 bases at V and 0 bases at J, with 6 bases between the two ends. This CDR3 is built from 11 residues. Germline values: CDR1 DFQATT, CDR2 SNEGSKA (reference sequence). The CDR3 loop is CSAGDSYEQYV. CDR3 bases: TGCAGTGCAGGGGACTCCTACGAGCAGTACGTC.

The chain has TRBV19 and TRBJ2-1, with 8 bases that match TRBD2. V shed 5 bases and J 2 bases; nucleotides not matched to a gene: 5. The CDR3 has 15 residues. Germline CDR1 LNHDA, CDR2 SQIVND (reference sequence). In DNA form, the CDR3 reads TGTGCCAGTAGTCGGGGGGGCCGAACCTACAATGAGCAGTTCTTC. Translation gives CASSRGGRTYNEQFF.

The V gene is TRBV7-2, the J gene TRBJ1-2; D gene ambiguous. V was pared by 5 bases and J by 10 bases, with 8 bases between. The CDR3 is made up of 10 amino acids. CDR1 and CDR2 from the germline V gene are SGHTA and FQGNSA. CDR3 loop: CASSPSPYTF. CDR3 DNA: TGTGCCAGCAGCCCCTCCCCCTACACCTTC.

J is TRBJ1-1 and V is TRBV7-3; 10 bases match TRBD1. This CDR3 is built from 15 residues. Per germline, CDR1 SGHTA and CDR2 FQGTGA. With 1 base clipped from V and 5 bases from J, the junction kept 4 bases outside the gene matches. CDR3 region: CASSLSSDRGTEAFF. The CDR3 DNA reads as TGTGCCAGCAGCTTAAGTTCGGACAGGGGGACTGAAGCTTTCTTT.

The rearrangement links TRBV24-1 to TRBJ2-1; D perhaps matches TRBD1 (5 bases). This CDR3 comprises 13 residues. V was clipped by 5 bases and J by 5 bases, with 9 bases between them. CDR1 KGHDR and CDR2 SFDVKD come from the germline V gene. The CDR3 loop is CATSGTTDNEQFF. In DNA form, the CDR3 reads TGTGCCACCAGTGGGACAACAGACAATGAGCAGTTCTTC.

This clone was seen once. The chain is built from TRBV30 and TRBJ2-5; 10 bases match TRBD1. Germline loops: CDR1 GTSNPN, CDR2 SVGIG (reference sequence). V shed 0 bases and J 5 bases; nucleotides not matched to a gene: 9. The CDR3 totals 16 residues. The CDR3 loop is CAWSVLRDRGGETQYF. Here the CDR3 DNA reads TGTGCCTGGAGTGTACTAAGGGACAGGGGAGGGGAGACCCAGTACTTC. Based on the CDR3 plus reference TRBV30 and TRBJ2-5, the full variable domain is SQTIHQWPATLVQPVGSPLSLECTVEGTSNPNLYWYRQAAGRGLQLLFYSVGIGQISSEVPQNLSASRPQDRQFILSSKKLLLSDSGFYLCAWSVLRDRGGETQYFGPGTRLLVL.

V is TRBV11-2 and J is TRBJ2-2; D may be TRBD1 (5 bases). V gave up 5 bases and J gave up 6 bases, with 16 bases separating them. The V gene's germline CDR1 is SGHAT and CDR2 FQNNGV. CDR3 length: 15 residues. CDR3 sequence reads: CASSRQGRTSGELFF. The DNA for the CDR3 is TGTGCCAGCAGCCGGCAGGGCCGTACCTCCGGGGAGCTGTTTTTT. Combining the CDR3 with reference TRBV11-2 and TRBJ2-2 gives the whole variable domain EAGVAQSPRYKIIEKRQSVAFWCNPISGHATLYWYQQILGQGPKLLIQFQNNGVVDDSQLPKDRFSAERLKGVDSTLKIQPAKLEDSAVYLCASSRQGRTSGELFFGEGSRLTVL.

The chain links TRBV6-4 to TRBJ2-7; 15 bases match TRBD2. The CDR3 consists of 16 residues. After removal of 5 bases from V and 4 bases from J, the junction contained 6 bases not matched to a gene. CDR1 and CDR2 (germline): MRHNA, SNTAGT. CDR3 nucleotide sequence: TGTGCCAGCAGTTTGGGGACTAGCGGGGGGTGGTACGAGCAGTACTTC. Its protein product is CASSLGTSGGWYEQYF.

This clone was recorded a few times. The chain is built from TRBV30 and TRBJ2-7; D remains unclear. The CDR3 extends over 13 amino acids. Germline V gene lookup returns CDR1 GTSNPN and CDR2 SVGIG (reference sequence). The V end lost 0 bases, the J end lost 0 bases, and 6 bases lay between the germline ends. Here the CDR3 DNA reads TGTGCCTGGAGTGTACCGGGCTCCTACGAGCAGTACTTC. It yields the protein CAWSVPGSYEQYF.

CDR3 protein: CAWSVRGRLAGQEQFF. The CDR3 nucleotides read TGTGCCTGGAGTGTAAGGGGAAGATTAGCGGGGCAGGAGCAGTTCTTC. This chain uses TRBV30 with TRBJ2-1; 8 nucleotides agree with TRBD2. This CDR3 comprises 16 residues. V lost 0 bases to trimming and J lost 10 bases; unmatched junction nucleotides: 14. The germline V gene encodes CDR1 GTSNPN and CDR2 SVGIG (reference sequence).

V is TRBV5-1 and J is TRBJ2-1; D is perhaps TRBD1 (6 bases). Between the trimmed V and J ends, which lost 2 bases and 8 bases, there was a span of 11 bases. Germline-derived CDR1 and CDR2 are SGHRS and YFSETQ. This CDR3 spans 13 amino acids. The CDR3 reads CASSFTGFDEQFF. The CDR3 bases are TGCGCCAGCAGCTTTACAGGGTTTGATGAGCAGTTCTTC.

CDR3 amino acids: CASSLVLGLSYEQYF. The DNA for the CDR3 is TGTGCCAGCAGCTTAGTTCTCGGGTTATCCTACGAGCAGTACTTC. The rearrangement uses TRBV11-2 and TRBJ2-7; the D is unclear. The CDR3 length is 15 residues. Germline V gene lookup returns CDR1 SGHAT and CDR2 FQNNGV. V lost 1 base to trimming and J lost 1 base, with 11 bases between them. The entire variable domain, with the rest obtained from reference TRBV11-2 and TRBJ2-7, is as follows: EAGVAQSPRYKIIEKRQSVAFWCNPISGHATLYWYQQILGQGPKLLIQFQNNGVVDDSQLPKDRFSAERLKGVDSTLKIQPAKLEDSAVYLCASSLVLGLSYEQYFGPGTRLTVT.

The chain couples TRBV6-5 to TRBJ1-2; D is perhaps TRBD1 (6 bases). From germline, CDR1 is MNHEY and CDR2 SVGAGI. Trimming took off 2 bases at V and 6 bases at J, with 16 bases between the two ends. The CDR3 spans 15 residues. CDR3 region: CASSYDRTVRDGYTF. The CDR3 nucleotides read TGTGCCAGCAGTTACGACAGGACGGTGCGGGATGGCTACACCTTC.

The V and J genes are TRBV7-5 and TRBJ1-2. TRBV7-5 is a documented pseudogene. The CDR3 runs 16 residues. Here the CDR3 reads CVRSLEAPRGARGYTF. CDR3 nucleotides: TGTGTCAGAAGCTTAGAGGCCCCTCGGGGGGCGCGTGGCTACACCTTC.

The genes are TRBV30 and TRBJ1-2; weak D call: TRBD1 (5 bases). V lost 4 bases to trimming and J lost 5 bases, with 14 bases between them. CDR1 and CDR2 from the germline V gene are GTSNPN and SVGIG (reference sequence). The CDR3 runs to 13 residues. The CDR3 DNA is TGTGCCTGGAATCAAGGGGTCTTTTATGGCTACACCTTC. Protein: CAWNQGVFYGYTF.

This sequence joins TRBV7-2 and TRBJ2-1; TRBD1 aligns across 8 bases. The CDR3 is 14 amino acids. CDR1 and CDR2 (germline): SGHTA, FQGNSA. The J segment lost 4 bases and the V segment lost 3 bases, leaving 2 bases of the junction unmatched. This CDR3 reads CASSLDRAYNEQFF. DNA for the CDR3: TGTGCCAGCAGCTTGGACAGGGCGTACAATGAGCAGTTCTTC.

The chain couples TRBV12-3 or TRBV12-4 to TRBJ1-4; unclear D gene. V was pared by 3 bases and J by 8 bases, with 10 bases between. The CDR3 has 13 residues. CDR3 sequence (DNA): TGTGCCAGCAGTTTGCGGGGAACCGAAAAACTGTTTTTT. Residues: CASSLRGTEKLFF.

The rearrangement uses TRBV14 and TRBJ2-7, with 7 bases aligning to TRBD1. The CDR3 is 13 residues long. V dropped 2 bases and J dropped 3; count of bases not matched to a gene: 1. In germline, CDR1 is SGHDN, CDR2 FVKESK. The CDR3 region has the DNA TGTGCCAGCAGCCAACAGGGGGACTACGAGCAGTACGTC. Its translation is CASSQQGDYEQYV.

The chain carries TRBV28 and TRBJ2-7; 7 bases agree with TRBD1. The J segment lost 5 bases and the V segment lost 6 bases, leaving 7 bases of the junction unmatched. The CDR3 loop spans 13 amino acids. In germline, CDR1 is MDHEN, CDR2 SYDVKM. CDR3 protein: CASRAYRGHEQYV. CDR3 DNA sequence: TGTGCCAGCAGAGCTTACAGGGGACACGAGCAGTACGTC.